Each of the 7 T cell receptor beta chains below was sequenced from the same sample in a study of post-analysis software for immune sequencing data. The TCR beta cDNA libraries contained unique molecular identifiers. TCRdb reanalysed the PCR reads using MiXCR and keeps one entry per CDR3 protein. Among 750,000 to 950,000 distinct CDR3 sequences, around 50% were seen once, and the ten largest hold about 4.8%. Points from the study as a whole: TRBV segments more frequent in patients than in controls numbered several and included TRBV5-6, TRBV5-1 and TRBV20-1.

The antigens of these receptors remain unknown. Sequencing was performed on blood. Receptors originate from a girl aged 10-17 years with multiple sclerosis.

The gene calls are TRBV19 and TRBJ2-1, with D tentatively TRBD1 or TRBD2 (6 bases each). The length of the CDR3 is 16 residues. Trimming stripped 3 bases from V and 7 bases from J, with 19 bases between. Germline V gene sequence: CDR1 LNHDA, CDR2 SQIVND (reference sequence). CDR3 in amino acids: CASSILAGQVWNEQFF. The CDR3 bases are TGTGCCAGTAGTATTCTGGCGGGACAAGTGTGGAATGAGCAGTTCTTC. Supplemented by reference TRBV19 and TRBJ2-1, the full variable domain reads DGGITQSPKYLFRKEGQNVTLSCEQNLNHDAMYWYRQDPGQGLRLIYYSQIVNDFQKGDIAEGYSVSREKKESFPLTVTSAQKNPTAFYLCASSILAGQVWNEQFFGPGTRLTVL.

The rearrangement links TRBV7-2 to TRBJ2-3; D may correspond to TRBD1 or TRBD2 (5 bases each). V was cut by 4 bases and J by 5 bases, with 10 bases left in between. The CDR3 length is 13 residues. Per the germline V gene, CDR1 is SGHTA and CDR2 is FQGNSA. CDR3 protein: CASSSNGGDTQYF. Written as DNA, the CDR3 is TGTGCCAGCAGCTCCAATGGGGGAGATACGCAGTATTTT.

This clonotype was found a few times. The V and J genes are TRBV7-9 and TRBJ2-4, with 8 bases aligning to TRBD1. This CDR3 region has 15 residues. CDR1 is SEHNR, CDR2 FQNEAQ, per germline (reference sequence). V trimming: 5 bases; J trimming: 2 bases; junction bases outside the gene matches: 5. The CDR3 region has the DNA TGTGCCAGCAGCCCCCGGACAGGGACCAAAAACATTCAGTACTTC. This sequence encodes CASSPRTGTKNIQYF.

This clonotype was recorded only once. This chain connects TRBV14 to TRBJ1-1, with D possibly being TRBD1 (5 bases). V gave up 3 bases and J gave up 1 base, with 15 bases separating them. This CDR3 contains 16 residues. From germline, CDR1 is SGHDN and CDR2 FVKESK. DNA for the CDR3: TGTGCCAGCAGCCACCAAAGGGGTCTTGCGAACACTGAAGCTTTCTTT. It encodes CASSHQRGLANTEAFF.

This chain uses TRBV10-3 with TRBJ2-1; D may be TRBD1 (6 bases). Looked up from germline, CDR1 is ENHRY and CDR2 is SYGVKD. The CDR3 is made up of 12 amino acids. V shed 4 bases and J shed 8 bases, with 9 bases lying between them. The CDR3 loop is CAISVPGDEQFF. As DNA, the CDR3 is TGTGCCATCAGTGTTCCAGGGGATGAGCAGTTCTTC.

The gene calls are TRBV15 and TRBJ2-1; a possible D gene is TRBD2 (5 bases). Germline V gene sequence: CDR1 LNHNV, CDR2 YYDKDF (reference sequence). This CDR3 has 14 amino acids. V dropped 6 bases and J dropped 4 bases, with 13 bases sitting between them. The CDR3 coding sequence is TGTGCCACCAGTATGGAGGCTAGATACAATGAGCAGTTCTTC. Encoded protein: CATSMEARYNEQFF. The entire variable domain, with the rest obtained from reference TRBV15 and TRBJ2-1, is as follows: DAMVIQNPRYQVTQFGKPVTLSCSQTLNHNVMYWYQQKSSQAPKLLFHYYDKDFNNEADTPDNFQSRRPNTSFCFLDIRSPGLGDTAMYLCATSMEARYNEQFFGPGTRLTVL.

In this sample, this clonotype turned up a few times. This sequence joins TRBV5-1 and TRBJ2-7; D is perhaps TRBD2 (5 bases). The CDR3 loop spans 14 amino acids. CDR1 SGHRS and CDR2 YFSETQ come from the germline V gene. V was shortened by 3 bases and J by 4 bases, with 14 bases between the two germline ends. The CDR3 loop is CASSSLARSYEQYF. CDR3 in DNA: TGCGCCAGCAGCTCCCTAGCTCGGAGTTACGAGCAGTACTTC.